This T cell receptor beta chain was identified during a study of shared clonotypes between healthy human individuals. Study information: The people who gave samples were a couple of women and a few men aged 18 to 49.

Findings and caveats of the study: The small donor group covered limited genetic and exposure diversity. Shared across a few donors were 4% to 5% of the naive CD4 clonotypes.

This clone was counted between two and nine times. Its antigen is unidentified. Sequenced by immunoSEQ multiplex PCR; TCRdb stores in-frame clones only, minus some. The repertoire holds millions of clones, with 85% to 95% as singletons. The CDR3 has 16 residues. J lost 4 bases, V lost 4 bases, and 11 bases had no gene match. CDR1 LNHDA and CDR2 SQIVND come from the germline V gene (reference sequence). The chain combines TRBV19 with TRBJ1-2, with 8 positions matching TRBD1. The clonotype comes from a man between 18 and 35 years old in good health. Some clones in this sample may be carry-over from other donors' samples. Material for sequencing was naive CD4+ T cells from PBMCs. Specified subset: CD45RA+ positively selected. Written as DNA, the CDR3 is TGTGCCAGTAGTACCCCTCCCTCAGGGGGCGGCTATGGCTACACCTTC. Translating gives CASSTPPSGGGYGYTF. Combining the CDR3 with reference TRBV19 and TRBJ1-2 gives the whole variable domain DGGITQSPKYLFRKEGQNVTLSCEQNLNHDAMYWYRQDPGQGLRLIYYSQIVNDFQKGDIAEGYSVSREKKESFPLTVTSAQKNPTAFYLCASSTPPSGGGYGYTFGSGTRLTVV.